The sample holds many counts of the clone carrying this TCR beta chain. Its specificity is unknown. Read data end 3 residues before the CDR3 end; the end is taken from the germline J gene. TCRdb's copy holds only in-frame clones and misses some; the assay was immunoSEQ multiplex PCR. Altogether roughly 48,000 clones were found in the sample, and no singletons occur. The V end was cut by 5 bases, the J end by 7 bases, with 15 bases between. Per the germline V gene, CDR1 is LNHDA and CDR2 is SQIVND (reference sequence). This CDR3 contains 14 residues. The data were obtained in a study of T cell clonality in common variable immunodeficiency. Points from the study as a whole: Fewer deletions and N-nucleotide insertions were reportedly seen in common variable immunodeficiency TCR beta sequences.

The sample consisted of peripheral blood mononuclear cells. The origin of this receptor is a person between 18 and 75 years old in good health. The V call is TRBV19, the J call TRBJ2-1; weak D call: TRBD1 (6 bases). CDR3 amino acids: CASSPPPGANEQFF. The CDR3 DNA, read in part, is TGTGCCAGTAGTCCCCCCCCAGGGGCAAATGAG. Together with reference TRBV19 and TRBJ2-1, the CDR3 gives the full variable domain: DGGITQSPKYLFRKEGQNVTLSCEQNLNHDAMYWYRQDPGQGLRLIYYSQIVNDFQKGDIAEGYSVSREKKESFPLTVTSAQKNPTAFYLCASSPPPGANEQFFGPGTRLTVL.